This entry features one T cell receptor beta chain sequence. The antigen is undetermined. This sample stems from a study of OX40 agonist ivuxolimab in advanced cancers. Study context: It was ivuxolimab, an agonistic anti-OX40 (CD134) antibody, that patients were treated with. The dose of intravenous ivuxolimab that patients received every 2 weeks ranged from 0.01 to 10 mg/kg. Patients enrolled in dose escalation were diagnosed with hepatocellular carcinoma, melanoma, renal cell or head and neck cancer. Study observations and caveats: CD4+ and CD8+ blood T cells expanded clonally by week 6 at 0.1 to 3.0 mg/kg.

Measured with immunoSEQ multiplex PCR; TCRdb has only the in-frame clones, and not every one. The data hold approximately 120,000 clones, with roughly 92% observed a single time. Germline assignment: CDR1 SGHRS and CDR2 YFSETQ. After removal of 1 base from V and 3 bases from J, the junction contained 3 bases not matched to a gene. The CDR3 consists of 14 residues. The material sequenced was CD4+ or CD8+ T cells sorted from blood, taken in a trial of the OX40 agonist ivuxolimab. This TCR was sampled from an adult with an advanced solid tumor such as melanoma, head and neck, liver or kidney cancer. J is TRBJ2-7 and V is TRBV5-1; TRBD1 matches at 8 bases. CDR3 loop: CASSLTTGGYEQYF. The CDR3 DNA reads TGCGCCAGCAGCTTGACAACAGGGGGCTACGAGCAGTACTTC.